This TCR beta chain is drawn from a study of PD-1 blockade in classical Hodgkin lymphoma. At the level of the study: Patients were infused with nivolumab 3 mg/kg every 2 weeks.

All trial patients relapsed after autologous stem cell transplantation. Some clones are missing from TCRdb's copy, which holds only in-frame ones; the method was immunoSEQ multiplex PCR. This sample has over 35,000 clones, with 86% found just once. Study conclusions and caveats: It was reported that newly diagnosed patients had less baseline TCR diversity than healthy donors.

The CDR3 totals 16 residues. The V end lost 6 bases, the J end lost 0 bases, and 15 bases lay between the germline ends. Germline CDR1 LNHDA, CDR2 SQIVND (reference sequence). Worth noting for this clone: Its antigen is not known.

The receptor was derived from a human donor with classical Hodgkin lymphoma. The V gene is TRBV19, the J gene TRBJ1-3; D gene uncertain. The starting material was peripheral blood mononuclear cells (PBMCs), obtained before the second cycle of nivolumab. CDR3 sequence reads: CASRNRGASSGNTIYF. The CDR3 coding sequence is TGTGCCAGTAGAAACCGGGGTGCTTCCTCTGGAAACACCATATATTTT.